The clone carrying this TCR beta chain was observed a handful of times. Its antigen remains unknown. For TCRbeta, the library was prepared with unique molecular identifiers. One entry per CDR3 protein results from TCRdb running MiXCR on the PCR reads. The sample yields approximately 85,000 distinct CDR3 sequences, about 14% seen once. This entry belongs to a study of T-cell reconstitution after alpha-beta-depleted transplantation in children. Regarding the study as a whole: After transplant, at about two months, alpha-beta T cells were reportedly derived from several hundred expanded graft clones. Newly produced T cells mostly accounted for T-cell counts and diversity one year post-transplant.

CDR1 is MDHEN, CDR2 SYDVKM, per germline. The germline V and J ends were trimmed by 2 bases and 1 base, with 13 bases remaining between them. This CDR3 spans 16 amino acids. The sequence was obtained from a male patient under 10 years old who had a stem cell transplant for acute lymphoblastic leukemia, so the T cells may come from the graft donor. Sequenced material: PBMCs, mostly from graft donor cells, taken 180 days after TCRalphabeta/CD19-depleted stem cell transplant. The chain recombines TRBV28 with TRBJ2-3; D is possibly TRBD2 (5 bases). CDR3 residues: CASSLGRGWGTDTQYF. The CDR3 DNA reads TGTGCCAGCAGTTTAGGTCGGGGATGGGGCACAGATACGCAGTATTTT.